Listed here are 2 T cell receptor beta chains from one sample, sequenced in a study of beta chain features in type 1 diabetes. Findings of the study overall: Moderate but significant shortening of TCRB CDR3s was recorded in all four CD4+ subsets from Type 1 diabetes patients.

The antigens these receptors bind are not known. Isolated RNA was reverse transcribed in full, so expressed TCRB transcripts were sequenced. TCRdb's table, derived via immunoSEQ multiplex PCR, lists solely in-frame clones and lacks some. The sample has a few hundred thousand clones; roughly a quarter are singletons. Sequenced: naive CD4+ T cells from blood. These receptors all come from a young woman with type 1 diabetes.

This clone has only a few counts. J is TRBJ2-1 and V is TRBV6-5, with 8 bases aligning to TRBD2. Germline trimming cut 0 bases from V and 4 bases from J; bases unmatched to any gene: 5. From germline, CDR1 is MNHEY and CDR2 SVGAGI. This CDR3 comprises 16 residues. The CDR3 region has the DNA TGTGCCAGCAGTTACTCGGGCGCGGGAGGTTACAATGAGCAGTTCTTC. Translated, it gives CASSYSGAGGYNEQFF.

The chain is built from TRBV4-2 and TRBJ2-7; 11 bases are a match to TRBD1. There are 19 residues in the CDR3. CDR1 is LGHNA, CDR2 YNFKEQ, per germline. J gave up 1 base and V 2 bases, and 13 bases lay outside the gene matches. The CDR3 protein is CASSQQSGTGGRGSYEQYF. For the CDR3, the DNA is TGTGCCAGCAGCCAACAATCTGGGACAGGGGGGAGAGGGTCCTACGAGCAGTACTTC.